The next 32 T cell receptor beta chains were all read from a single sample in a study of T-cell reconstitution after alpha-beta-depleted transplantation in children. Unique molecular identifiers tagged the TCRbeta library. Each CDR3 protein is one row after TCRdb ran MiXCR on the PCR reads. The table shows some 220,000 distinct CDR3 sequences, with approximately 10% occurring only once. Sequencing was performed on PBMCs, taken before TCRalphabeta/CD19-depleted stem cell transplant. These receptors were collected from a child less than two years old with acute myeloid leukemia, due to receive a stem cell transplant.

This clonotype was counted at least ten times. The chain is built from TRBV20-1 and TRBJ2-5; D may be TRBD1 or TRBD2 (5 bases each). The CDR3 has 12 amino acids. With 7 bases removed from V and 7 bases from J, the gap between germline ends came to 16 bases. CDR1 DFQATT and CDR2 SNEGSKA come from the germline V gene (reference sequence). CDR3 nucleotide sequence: TGCAGTGTAGCCGGGGCTGATGGGACCCAGTACTTC. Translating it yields CSVAGADGTQYF.

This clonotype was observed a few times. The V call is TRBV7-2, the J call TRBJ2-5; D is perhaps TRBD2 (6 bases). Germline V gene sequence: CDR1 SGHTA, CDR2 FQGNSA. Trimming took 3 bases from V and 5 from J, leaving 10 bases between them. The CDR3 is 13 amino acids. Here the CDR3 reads CASSFSSAETQYF. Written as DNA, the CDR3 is TGTGCCAGCAGCTTTTCTAGCGCTGAGACCCAGTACTTC.

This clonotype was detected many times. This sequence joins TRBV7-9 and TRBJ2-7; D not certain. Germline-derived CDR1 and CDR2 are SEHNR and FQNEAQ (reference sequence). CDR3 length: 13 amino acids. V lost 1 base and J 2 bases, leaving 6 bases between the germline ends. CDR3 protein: CASSLVVPYEQYF. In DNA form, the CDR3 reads TGTGCCAGCAGCTTAGTGGTTCCCTACGAGCAGTACTTC.

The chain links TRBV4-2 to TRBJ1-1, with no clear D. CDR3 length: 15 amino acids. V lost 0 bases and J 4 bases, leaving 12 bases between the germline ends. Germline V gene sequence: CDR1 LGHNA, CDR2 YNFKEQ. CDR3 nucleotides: TGTGCCAGCAGCCAAGAGGAATACCGATCCACTGAAGCTTTCTTT. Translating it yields CASSQEEYRSTEAFF.

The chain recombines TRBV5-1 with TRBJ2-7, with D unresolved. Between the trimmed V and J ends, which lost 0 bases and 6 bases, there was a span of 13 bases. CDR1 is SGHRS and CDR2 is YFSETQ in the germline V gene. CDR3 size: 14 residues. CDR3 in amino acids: CASSLASGFPEQYF. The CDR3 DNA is TGCGCCAGCAGCTTGGCTAGTGGCTTCCCCGAGCAGTACTTC. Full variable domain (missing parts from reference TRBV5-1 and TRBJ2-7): KAGVTQTPRYLIKTRGQQVTLSCSPISGHRSVSWYQQTPGQGLQFLFEYFSETQRNKGNFPGRFSGRQFSNSRSEMNVSTLELGDSALYLCASSLASGFPEQYFGPGTRLTVT.

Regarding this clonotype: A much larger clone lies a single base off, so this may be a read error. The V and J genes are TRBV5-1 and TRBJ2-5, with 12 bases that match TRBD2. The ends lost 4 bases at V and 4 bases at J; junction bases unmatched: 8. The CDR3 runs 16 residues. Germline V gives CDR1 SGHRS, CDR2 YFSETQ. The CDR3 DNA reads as TGCGCCAGCAGCCCCGGACTAGCGGGACCACGAGAGACCCAGTACTTC. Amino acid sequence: CASSPGLAGPRETQYF.

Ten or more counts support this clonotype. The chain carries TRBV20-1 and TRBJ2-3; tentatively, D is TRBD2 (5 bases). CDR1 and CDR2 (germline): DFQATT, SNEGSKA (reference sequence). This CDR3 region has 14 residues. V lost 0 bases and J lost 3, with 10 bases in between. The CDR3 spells CSARDEGATDTQYF. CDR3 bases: TGCAGTGCTAGAGATGAGGGCGCGACAGATACGCAGTATTTT.

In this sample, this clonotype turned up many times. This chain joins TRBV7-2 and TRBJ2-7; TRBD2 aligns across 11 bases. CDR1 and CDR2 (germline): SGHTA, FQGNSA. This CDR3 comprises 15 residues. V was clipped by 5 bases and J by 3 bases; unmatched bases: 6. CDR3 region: CASSQLAGVIYEQYF. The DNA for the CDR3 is TGTGCCAGCAGCCAACTAGCGGGAGTTATCTACGAGCAGTACTTC.

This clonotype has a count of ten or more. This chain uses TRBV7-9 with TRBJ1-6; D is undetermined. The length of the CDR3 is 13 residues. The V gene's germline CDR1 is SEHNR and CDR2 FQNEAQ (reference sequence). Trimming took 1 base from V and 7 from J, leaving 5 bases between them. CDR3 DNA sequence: TGTGCCAGCAGCTTAGTGGCAAATTCACCCCTCCACTTT. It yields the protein CASSLVANSPLHF. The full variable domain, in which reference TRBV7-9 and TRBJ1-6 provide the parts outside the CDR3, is DTGVSQNPRHKITKRGQNVTFRCDPISEHNRLYWYRQTLGQGPEFLTYFQNEAQLEKSRLLSDRFSAERPKGSFSTLEIQRTEQGDSAMYLCASSLVANSPLHFGNGTRLTVT.

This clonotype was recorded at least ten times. The CDR3 region has the DNA TGCAGTGCTGAATCACGGACAGACTCCTACAATGAGCAGTTCTTC. The encoded protein is CSAESRTDSYNEQFF. The chain recombines TRBV20-1 with TRBJ2-1; D is possibly TRBD1 (6 bases). Trimming shortened V by 5 bases and J by 0 bases, and 14 bases separated the two germline ends. The CDR3 extends over 15 amino acids. The germline V gene has CDR1 DFQATT and CDR2 SNEGSKA (reference sequence).

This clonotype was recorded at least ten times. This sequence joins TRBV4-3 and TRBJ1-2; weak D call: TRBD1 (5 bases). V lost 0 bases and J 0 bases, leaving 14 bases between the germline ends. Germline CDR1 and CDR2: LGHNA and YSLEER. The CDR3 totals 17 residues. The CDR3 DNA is TGCGCCAGCAGCCAAGATTGGGGGGGACCCACTAACTATGGCTACACCTTC. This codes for CASSQDWGGPTNYGYTF.

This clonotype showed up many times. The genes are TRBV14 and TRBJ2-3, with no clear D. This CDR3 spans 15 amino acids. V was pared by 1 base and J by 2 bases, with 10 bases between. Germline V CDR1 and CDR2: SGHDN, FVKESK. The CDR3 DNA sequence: TGTGCCAGCAGCCAAGTCGGCGGTTCCACAGATACGCAGTATTTT. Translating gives CASSQVGGSTDTQYF.

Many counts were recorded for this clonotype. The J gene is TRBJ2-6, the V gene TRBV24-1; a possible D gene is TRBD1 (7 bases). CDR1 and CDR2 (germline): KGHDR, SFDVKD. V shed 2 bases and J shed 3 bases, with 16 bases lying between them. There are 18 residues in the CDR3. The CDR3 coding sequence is TGTGCCACCAGTGATTCCGGCAGGGGGAGGTATGGGGCCAACGTCCTGACTTTC. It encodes CATSDSGRGRYGANVLTF.

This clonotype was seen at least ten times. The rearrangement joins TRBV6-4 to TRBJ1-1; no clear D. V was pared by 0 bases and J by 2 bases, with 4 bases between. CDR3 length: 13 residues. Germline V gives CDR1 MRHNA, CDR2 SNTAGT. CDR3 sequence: CASSDSDNTEAFF. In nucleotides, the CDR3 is TGTGCCAGCAGTGACTCGGACAACACTGAAGCTTTCTTT.

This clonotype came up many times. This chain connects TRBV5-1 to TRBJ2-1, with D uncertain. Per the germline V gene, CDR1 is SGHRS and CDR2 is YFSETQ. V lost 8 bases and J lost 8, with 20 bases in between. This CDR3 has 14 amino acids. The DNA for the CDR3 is TGCGCCAGTGATGCTGGAGTGCGCCCCCATGAGCAGTTCTTC. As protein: CASDAGVRPHEQFF.

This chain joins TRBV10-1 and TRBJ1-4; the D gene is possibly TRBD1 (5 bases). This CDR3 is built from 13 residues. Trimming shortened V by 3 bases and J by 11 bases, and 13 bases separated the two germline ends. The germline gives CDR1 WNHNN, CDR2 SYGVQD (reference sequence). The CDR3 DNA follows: TGCGCCAGCAGTGAAGCCCCCGACAGTAAACTGTTTTTT. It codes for CASSEAPDSKLFF.

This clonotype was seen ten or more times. In nucleotides, the CDR3 is TGTGCCAGCAGCCGCCTCCTCCGCGACCAAGAGACCCAGTACTTC. Translation gives CASSRLLRDQETQYF. This rearrangement joins TRBV7-9 to TRBJ2-5; D is unclear. Per germline, CDR1 SEHNR and CDR2 FQNEAQ (reference sequence). The ends were cut back, 5 bases at V and 0 bases at J, with 13 bases in the middle. This CDR3 comprises 15 residues.

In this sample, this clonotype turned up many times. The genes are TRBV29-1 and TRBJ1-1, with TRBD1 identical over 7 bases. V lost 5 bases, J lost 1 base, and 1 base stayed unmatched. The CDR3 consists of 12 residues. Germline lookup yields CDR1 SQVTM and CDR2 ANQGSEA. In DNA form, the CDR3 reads TGCAGCGTTTGGGACAGGAACACTGAAGCTTTCTTT. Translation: CSVWDRNTEAFF.

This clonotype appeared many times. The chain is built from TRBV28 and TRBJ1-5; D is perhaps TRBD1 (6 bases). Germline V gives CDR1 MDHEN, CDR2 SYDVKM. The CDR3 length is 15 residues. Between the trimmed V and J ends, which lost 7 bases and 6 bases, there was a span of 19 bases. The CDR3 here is CASTIEQGRGQPQHF. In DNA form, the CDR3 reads TGTGCCAGCACCATCGAACAGGGAAGGGGTCAGCCCCAGCATTTT.

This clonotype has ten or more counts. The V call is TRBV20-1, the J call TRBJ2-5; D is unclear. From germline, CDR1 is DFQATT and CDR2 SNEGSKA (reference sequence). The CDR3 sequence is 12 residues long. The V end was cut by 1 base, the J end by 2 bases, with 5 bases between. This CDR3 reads CSARVDQETQYF. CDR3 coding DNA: TGCAGTGCTAGAGTCGATCAAGAGACCCAGTACTTC.

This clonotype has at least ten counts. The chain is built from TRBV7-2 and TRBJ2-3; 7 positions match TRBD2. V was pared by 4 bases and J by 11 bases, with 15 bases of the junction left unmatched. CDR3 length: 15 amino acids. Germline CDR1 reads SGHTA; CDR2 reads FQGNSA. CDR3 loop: CASSSSGSGNGRQYF. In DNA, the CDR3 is TGTGCCAGCAGCTCTTCAGGGAGCGGGAACGGGCGGCAGTATTTT.

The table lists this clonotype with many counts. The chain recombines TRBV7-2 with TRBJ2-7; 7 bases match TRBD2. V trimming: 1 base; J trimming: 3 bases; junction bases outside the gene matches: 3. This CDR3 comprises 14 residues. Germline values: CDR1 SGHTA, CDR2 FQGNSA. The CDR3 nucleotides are TGTGCCAGCAGCTTAGAGGCTAGCGGCTACGAGCAGTACTTC. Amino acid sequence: CASSLEASGYEQYF.

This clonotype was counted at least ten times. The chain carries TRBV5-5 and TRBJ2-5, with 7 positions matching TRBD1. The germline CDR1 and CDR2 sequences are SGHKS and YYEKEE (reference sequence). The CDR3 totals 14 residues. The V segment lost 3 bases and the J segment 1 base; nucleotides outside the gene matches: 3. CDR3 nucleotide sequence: TGTGCCAGCAGCTCGTCAGGGGGCCAAGAGACCCAGTACTTC. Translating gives CASSSSGGQETQYF.

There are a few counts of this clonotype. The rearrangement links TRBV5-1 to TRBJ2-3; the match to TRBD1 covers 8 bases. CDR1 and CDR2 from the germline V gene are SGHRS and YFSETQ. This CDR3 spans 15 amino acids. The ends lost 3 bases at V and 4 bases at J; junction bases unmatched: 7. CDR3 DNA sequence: TGCGCCAGCAGCTCCGGCCTGGACAGGGCAGATACGCAGTATTTT. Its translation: CASSSGLDRADTQYF.

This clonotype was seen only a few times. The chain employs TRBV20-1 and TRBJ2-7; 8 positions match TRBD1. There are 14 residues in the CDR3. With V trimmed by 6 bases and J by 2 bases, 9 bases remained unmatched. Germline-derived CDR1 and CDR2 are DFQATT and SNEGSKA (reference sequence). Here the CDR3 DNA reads TGCAGTGCAAAAACAGGGGGTCGAACCTACGAGCAGTACTTC. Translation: CSAKTGGRTYEQYF.

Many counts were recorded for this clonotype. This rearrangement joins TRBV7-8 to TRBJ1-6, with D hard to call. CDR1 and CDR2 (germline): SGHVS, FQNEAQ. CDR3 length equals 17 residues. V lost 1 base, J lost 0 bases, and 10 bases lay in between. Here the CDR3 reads CASSLVPVSSYNSPLHF. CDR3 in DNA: TGTGCCAGCAGCTTAGTGCCCGTTAGCTCCTATAATTCACCCCTCCACTTT.

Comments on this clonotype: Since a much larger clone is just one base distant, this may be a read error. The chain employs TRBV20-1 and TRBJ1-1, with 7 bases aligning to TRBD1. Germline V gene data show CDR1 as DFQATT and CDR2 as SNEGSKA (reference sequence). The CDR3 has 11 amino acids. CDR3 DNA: TGCAGCCCAGGGACAGACTCTGAAGCTTTCTTT. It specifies CSPGTDSEAFF.

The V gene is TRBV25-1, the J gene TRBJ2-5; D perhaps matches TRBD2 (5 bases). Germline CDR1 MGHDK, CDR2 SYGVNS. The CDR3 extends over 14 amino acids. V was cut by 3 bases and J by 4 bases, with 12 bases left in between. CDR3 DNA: TGTGCCAGCAGTGAGGACTGGGCCGTAGAGACCCAGTACTTC. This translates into CASSEDWAVETQYF.

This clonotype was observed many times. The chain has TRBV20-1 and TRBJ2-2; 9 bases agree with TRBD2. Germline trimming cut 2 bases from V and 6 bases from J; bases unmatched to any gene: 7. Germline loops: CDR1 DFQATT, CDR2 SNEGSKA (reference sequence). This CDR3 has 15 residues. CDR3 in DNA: TGCAGTGCTAGACCCGGGACTAGCTGGGCCGGGGAGCTGTTTTTT. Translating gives CSARPGTSWAGELFF.

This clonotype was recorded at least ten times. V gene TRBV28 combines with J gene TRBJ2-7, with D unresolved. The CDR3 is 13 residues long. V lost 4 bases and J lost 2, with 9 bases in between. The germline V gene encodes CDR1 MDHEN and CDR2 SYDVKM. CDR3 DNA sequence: TGTGCCAGCAGTTACTCAAGCGCCTACGAGCAGTACTTC. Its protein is CASSYSSAYEQYF. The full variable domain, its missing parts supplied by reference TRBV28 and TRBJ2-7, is DVKVTQSSRYLVKRTGEKVFLECVQDMDHENMFWYRQDPGLGLRLIYFSYDVKMKEKGDIPEGYSVSREKKERFSLILESASTNQTSMYLCASSYSSAYEQYFGPGTRLTVT.

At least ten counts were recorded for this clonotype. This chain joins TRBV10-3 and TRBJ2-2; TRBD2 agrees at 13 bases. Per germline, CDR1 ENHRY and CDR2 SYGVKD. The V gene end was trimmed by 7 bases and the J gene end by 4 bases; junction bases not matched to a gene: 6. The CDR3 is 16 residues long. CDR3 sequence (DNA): TGTGCCATCATCCCGGGACTAGCGGGAATCACCGGGGAGCTGTTTTTT. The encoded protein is CAIIPGLAGITGELFF.

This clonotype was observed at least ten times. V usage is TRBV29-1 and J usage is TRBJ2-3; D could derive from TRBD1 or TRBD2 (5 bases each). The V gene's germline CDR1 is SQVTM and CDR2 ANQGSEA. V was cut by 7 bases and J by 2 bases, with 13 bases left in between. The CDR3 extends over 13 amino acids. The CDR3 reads CSGGTTHTDTQYF. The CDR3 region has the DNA TGCAGCGGTGGGACCACCCACACAGATACGCAGTATTTT.